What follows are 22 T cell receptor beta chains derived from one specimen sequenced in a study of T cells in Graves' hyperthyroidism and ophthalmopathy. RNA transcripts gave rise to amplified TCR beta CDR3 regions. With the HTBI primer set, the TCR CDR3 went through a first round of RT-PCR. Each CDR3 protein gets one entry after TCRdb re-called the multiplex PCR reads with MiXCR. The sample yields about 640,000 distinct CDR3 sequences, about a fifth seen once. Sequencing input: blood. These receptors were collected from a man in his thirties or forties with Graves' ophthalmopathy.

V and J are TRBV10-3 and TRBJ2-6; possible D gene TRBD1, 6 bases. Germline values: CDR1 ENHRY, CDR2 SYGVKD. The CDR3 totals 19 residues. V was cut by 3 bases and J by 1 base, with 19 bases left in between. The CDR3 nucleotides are TGTGCCATCAGTGATAGAGTGGGGGCTACGTCGTCTGGGGCCAACGTCCTGACTTTC. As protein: CAISDRVGATSSGANVLTF.

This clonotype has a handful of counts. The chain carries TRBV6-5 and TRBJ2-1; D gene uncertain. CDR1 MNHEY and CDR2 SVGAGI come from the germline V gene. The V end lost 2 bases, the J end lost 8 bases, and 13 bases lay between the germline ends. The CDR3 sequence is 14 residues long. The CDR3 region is CASSYPQGIYEQFF. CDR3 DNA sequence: TGTGCCAGCAGTTACCCTCAAGGGATCTATGAGCAGTTCTTC.

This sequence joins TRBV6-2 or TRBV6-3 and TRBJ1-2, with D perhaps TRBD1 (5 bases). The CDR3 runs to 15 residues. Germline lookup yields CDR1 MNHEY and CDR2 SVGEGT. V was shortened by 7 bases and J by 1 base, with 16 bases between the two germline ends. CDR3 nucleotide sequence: TGTGCCAGCACCTCCCCGGGCCAGGGTAACTATGGCTACACCTTC. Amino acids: CASTSPGQGNYGYTF.

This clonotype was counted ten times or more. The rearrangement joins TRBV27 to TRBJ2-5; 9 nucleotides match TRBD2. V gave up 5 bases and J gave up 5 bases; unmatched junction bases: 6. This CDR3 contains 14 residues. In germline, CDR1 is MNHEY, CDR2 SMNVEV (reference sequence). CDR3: CASSVSGRWETQYF. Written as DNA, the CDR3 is TGTGCCAGCAGTGTTAGCGGGAGATGGGAGACCCAGTACTTC.

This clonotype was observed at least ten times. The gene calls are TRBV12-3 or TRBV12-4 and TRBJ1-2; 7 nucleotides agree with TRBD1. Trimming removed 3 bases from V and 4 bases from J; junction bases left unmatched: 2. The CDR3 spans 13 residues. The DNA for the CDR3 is TGTGCCAGCAGTTTCCAGGGGGGCTATGGCTACACCTTC. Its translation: CASSFQGGYGYTF.

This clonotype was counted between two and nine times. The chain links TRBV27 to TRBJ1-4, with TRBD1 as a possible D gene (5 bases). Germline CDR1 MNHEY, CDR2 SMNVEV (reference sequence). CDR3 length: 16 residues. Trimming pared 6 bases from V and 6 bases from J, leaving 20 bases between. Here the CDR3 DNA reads TGTGCCAGCAGGCCCGTTGCCGGGACGTATTATGAAAAACTGTTTTTT. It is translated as CASRPVAGTYYEKLFF.

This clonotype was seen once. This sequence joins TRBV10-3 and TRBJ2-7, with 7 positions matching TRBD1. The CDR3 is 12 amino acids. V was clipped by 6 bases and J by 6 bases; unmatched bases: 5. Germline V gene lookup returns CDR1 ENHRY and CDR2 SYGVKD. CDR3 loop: CAISLQGLEQYF. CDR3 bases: TGTGCCATCAGCCTACAGGGGCTCGAGCAGTACTTC.

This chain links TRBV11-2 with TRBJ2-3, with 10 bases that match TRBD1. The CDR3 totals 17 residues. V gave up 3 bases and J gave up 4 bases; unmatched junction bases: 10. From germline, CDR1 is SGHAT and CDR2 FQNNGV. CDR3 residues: CASSFGDRGPSADTQYF. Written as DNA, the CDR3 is TGTGCCAGCAGCTTCGGGGACAGGGGTCCCTCGGCAGATACGCAGTATTTT.

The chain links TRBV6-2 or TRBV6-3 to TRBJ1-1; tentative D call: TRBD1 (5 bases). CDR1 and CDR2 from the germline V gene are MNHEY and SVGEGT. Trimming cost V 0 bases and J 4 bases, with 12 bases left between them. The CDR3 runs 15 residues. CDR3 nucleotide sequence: TGTGCCAGCAGTTACTCGGTCGGTGGGGGCACTGAAGCTTTCTTT. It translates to CASSYSVGGGTEAFF.

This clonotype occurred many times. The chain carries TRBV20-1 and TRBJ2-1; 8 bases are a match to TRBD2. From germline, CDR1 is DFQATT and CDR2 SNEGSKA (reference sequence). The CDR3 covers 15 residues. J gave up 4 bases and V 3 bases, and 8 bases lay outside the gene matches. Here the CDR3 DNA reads TGCAGTGCTAGCGCGGGACTAGGGGGTTACAATGAGCAGTTCTTC. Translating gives CSASAGLGGYNEQFF.

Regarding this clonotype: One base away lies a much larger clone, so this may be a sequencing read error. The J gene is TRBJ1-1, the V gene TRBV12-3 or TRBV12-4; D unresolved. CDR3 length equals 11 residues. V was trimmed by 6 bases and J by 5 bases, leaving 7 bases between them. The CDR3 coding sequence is TGTGCCAGCAGGCAGAGGACTGAAGCTTTCTTT. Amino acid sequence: CASRQRTEAFF.

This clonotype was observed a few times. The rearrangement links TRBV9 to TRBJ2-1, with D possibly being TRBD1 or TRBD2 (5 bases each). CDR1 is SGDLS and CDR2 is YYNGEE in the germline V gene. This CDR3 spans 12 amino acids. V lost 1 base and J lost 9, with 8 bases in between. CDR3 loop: CASSVSGSEQFF. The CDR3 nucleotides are TGTGCCAGCAGCGTATCAGGGAGTGAGCAGTTCTTC.

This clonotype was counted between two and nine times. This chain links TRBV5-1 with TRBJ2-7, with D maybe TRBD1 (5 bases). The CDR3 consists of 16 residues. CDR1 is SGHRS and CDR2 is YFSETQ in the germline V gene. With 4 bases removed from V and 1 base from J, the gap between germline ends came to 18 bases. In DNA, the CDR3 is TGCGCCAGCAGCGTCACCTCCGACAGCCCTTCCTACGAGCAGTACTTC. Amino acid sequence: CASSVTSDSPSYEQYF. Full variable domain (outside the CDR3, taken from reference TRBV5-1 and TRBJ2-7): KAGVTQTPRYLIKTRGQQVTLSCSPISGHRSVSWYQQTPGQGLQFLFEYFSETQRNKGNFPGRFSGRQFSNSRSEMNVSTLELGDSALYLCASSVTSDSPSYEQYFGPGTRLTVT.

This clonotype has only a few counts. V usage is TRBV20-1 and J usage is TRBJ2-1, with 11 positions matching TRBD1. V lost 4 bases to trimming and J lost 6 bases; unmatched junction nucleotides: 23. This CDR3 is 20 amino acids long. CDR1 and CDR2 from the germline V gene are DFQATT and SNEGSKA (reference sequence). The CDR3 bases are TGCAGTGCTACCTCCCGGACAGGGGGCGCCCCAAGGACTAGTACCAATGAGCAGTTCTTC. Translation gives CSATSRTGGAPRTSTNEQFF.

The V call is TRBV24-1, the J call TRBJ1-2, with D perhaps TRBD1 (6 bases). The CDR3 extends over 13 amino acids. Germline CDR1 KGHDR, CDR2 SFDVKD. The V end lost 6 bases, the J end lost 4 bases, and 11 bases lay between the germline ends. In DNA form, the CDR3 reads TGTGCCACCAGTCCGGGGGGCTCCTATGGCTACACCTTC. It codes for CATSPGGSYGYTF.

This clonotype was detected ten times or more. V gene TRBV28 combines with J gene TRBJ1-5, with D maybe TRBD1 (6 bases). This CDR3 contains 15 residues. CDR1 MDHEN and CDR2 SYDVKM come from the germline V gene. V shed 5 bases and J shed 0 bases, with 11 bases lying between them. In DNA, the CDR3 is TGTGCCAGCAGTGTCACAGGGTTTAGCAATCAGCCCCAGCATTTT. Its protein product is CASSVTGFSNQPQHF.

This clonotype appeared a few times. CDR3 in amino acids: CASSSQRDPYNEQFF. Here the CDR3 DNA reads TGTGCCAGCAGCTCCCAGCGGGACCCCTACAATGAGCAGTTCTTC. This rearrangement joins TRBV11-2 to TRBJ2-1; 7 nucleotides align to TRBD2. CDR3 length equals 15 residues. J was trimmed by 2 bases and V by 4 bases; bases with no gene match: 5. CDR1 is SGHAT, CDR2 FQNNGV, per germline. The full variable domain, in which reference TRBV11-2 and TRBJ2-1 provide the parts outside the CDR3, is EAGVAQSPRYKIIEKRQSVAFWCNPISGHATLYWYQQILGQGPKLLIQFQNNGVVDDSQLPKDRFSAERLKGVDSTLKIQPAKLEDSAVYLCASSSQRDPYNEQFFGPGTRLTVL.

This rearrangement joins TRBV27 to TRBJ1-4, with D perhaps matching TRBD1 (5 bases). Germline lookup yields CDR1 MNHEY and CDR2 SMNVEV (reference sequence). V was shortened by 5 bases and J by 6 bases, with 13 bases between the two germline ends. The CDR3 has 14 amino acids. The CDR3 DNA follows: TGTGCCAGCAGTGATCCGGGACGGTATGAAAAACTGTTTTTT. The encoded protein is CASSDPGRYEKLFF.

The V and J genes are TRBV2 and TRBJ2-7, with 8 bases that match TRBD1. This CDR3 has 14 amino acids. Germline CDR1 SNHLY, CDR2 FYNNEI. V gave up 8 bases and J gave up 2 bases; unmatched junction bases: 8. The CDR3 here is CASGETGVAYEQYF. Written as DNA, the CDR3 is TGTGCCAGCGGAGAGACAGGGGTCGCCTACGAGCAGTACTTC.

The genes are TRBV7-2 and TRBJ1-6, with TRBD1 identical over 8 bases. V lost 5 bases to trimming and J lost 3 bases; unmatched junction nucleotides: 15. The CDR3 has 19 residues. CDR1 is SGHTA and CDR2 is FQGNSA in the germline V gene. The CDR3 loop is CASSPVPGQAESYNSPLHF. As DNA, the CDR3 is TGTGCCAGCAGCCCCGTCCCGGGACAGGCGGAGAGCTATAATTCACCCCTCCACTTT. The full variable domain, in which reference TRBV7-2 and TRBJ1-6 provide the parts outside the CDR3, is GAGVSQSPSNKVTEKGKDVELRCDPISGHTALYWYRQSLGQGLEFLIYFQGNSAPDKSGLPSDRFSAERTGGSVSTLTIQRTQQEDSAVYLCASSPVPGQAESYNSPLHFGNGTRLTVT.

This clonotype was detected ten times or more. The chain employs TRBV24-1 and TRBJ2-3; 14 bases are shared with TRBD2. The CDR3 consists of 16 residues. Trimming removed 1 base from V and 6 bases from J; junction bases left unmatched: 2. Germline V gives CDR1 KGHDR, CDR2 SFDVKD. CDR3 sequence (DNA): TGTGCCACCAGTGATTTCGGGACTAGCGGGAGTGATACGCAGTATTTT. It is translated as CATSDFGTSGSDTQYF.

CDR3 amino acids: CASSLAEAGLDYTF. The DNA for the CDR3 is TGTGCCAGCAGCTTAGCGGAGGCAGGGTTGGACTACACCTTC. This chain connects TRBV7-6 to TRBJ1-2; perhaps TRBD1 as D (5 bases). V lost 0 bases, J lost 10 bases, and 15 bases lay in between. Per germline, CDR1 SGHVS and CDR2 FNYEAQ. The CDR3 has 14 amino acids.